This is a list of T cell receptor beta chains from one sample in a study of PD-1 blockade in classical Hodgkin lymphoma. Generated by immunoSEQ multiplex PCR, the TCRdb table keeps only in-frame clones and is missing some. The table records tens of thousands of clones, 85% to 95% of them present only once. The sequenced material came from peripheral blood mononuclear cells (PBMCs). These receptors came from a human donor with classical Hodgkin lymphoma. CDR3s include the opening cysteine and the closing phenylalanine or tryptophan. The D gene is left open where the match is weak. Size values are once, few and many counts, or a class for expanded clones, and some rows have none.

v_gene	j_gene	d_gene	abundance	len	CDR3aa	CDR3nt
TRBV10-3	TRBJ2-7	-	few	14	CAIKGTSSHGEQYF	TGTGCCATCAAAGGGACGAGTAGTCATGGCGAGCAGTACTTC
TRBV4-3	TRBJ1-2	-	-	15	CASSQDLRGGDGYTF	TGCGCCAGCAGCCAAGATCTGAGGGGCGGGGATGGCTACACCTTC
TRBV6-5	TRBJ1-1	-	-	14	CASSYLEGTAEAFF	TGTGCCAGCAGTTACCTCGAGGGTACCGCTGAAGCTTTCTTT
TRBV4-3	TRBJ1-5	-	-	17	CASSQDAGRYSNQPQHF	TGCGCCAGCAGCCAAGATGCGGGACGTTATAGCAATCAGCCCCAGCATTTT
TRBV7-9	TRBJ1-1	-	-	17	CASSSLFGGQVNTEAFF	TGTGCCAGCAGCTCTCTATTTGGGGGGCAAGTGAACACTGAAGCTTTCTTT
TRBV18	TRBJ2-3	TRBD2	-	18	CASSPISRYSGITDTQYF	TGTGCCAGCTCACCAATCAGCCGCTATAGCGGGATTACAGATACGCAGTATTTT
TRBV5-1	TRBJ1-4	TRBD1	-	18	CASSLRPWGQGFDEKLFF	TGCGCCAGCAGCTTGCGGCCGTGGGGACAGGGGTTTGATGAAAAACTGTTTTTT
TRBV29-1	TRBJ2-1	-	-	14	CSLRDGSSYNEQFF	TGCAGCCTAAGGGACGGGAGCTCCTACAATGAGCAGTTCTTC
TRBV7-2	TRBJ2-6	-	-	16	CASSLGPISGANVLTF	TGTGCCAGCAGCTTAGGGCCCATCTCTGGGGCCAACGTCCTGACTTTC
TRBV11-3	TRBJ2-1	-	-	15	CASSALRAPTNEQFF	TGTGCCAGCAGCGCACTCCGGGCCCCGACGAATGAGCAGTTCTTC
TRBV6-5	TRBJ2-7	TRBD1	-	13	CATRTGGTYEQYF	TGTGCCACCAGGACAGGGGGGACCTACGAGCAGTACTTC
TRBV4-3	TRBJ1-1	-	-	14	CASSLTQENTEAFF	TGCGCCAGCAGCCTCACACAGGAGAACACTGAAGCTTTCTTT
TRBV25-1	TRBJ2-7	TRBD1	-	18	CASSDNSRTGLITYEQYF	TGTGCCAGCAGTGATAACTCCCGGACAGGGCTTATCACCTACGAGCAGTACTTC
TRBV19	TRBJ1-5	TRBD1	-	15	CASSVTGEGNQPQHF	TGTGCCAGTAGTGTGACAGGGGAAGGCAATCAGCCCCAGCATTTT
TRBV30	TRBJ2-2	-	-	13	CAWSVQGAGELFF	TGTGCCTGGAGTGTCCAAGGGGCCGGGGAGCTGTTTTTT
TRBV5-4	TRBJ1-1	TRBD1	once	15	CASSPPDRVGTEAFF	TGTGCCAGCAGCCCCCCTGACAGGGTAGGAACTGAAGCTTTCTTT
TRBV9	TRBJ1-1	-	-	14	CASSVKSENTEAFF	TGTGCCAGCAGCGTAAAGTCGGAAAACACTGAAGCTTTCTTT
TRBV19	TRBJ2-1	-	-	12	CASSTIGREQFF	TGTGCCAGTAGTACGATTGGAAGGGAGCAGTTCTTC
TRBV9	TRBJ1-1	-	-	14	CASSVLQGNTEAFF	TGTGCCAGCAGCGTACTACAGGGGAACACTGAAGCTTTCTTT
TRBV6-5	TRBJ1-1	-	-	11	CTTRQDTEAFF	TGTACCACCCGGCAGGACACTGAAGCTTTCTTT
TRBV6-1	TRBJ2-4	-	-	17	CASSQGRIGWGEHIQYF	TGTGCCAGCAGTCAAGGAAGGATTGGGTGGGGCGAGCACATTCAGTACTTC
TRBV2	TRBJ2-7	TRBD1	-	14	CASRGQGYAYEQYF	TGTGCCAGCAGGGGACAGGGATATGCCTACGAGCAGTACTTC
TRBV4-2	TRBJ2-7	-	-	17	CASSPDNMGPRSYEQYF	TGTGCCAGCAGCCCCGACAATATGGGACCCCGCTCCTACGAGCAGTACTTC
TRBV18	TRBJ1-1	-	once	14	CASSPRDGNTEAFF	TGTGCCAGCTCACCCCGGGACGGGAACACTGAAGCTTTCTTT
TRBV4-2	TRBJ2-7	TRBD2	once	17	CASSQASGGYLTYEQYF	TGTGCCAGCAGCCAAGCTAGCGGGGGTTATCTAACCTACGAGCAGTACTTC
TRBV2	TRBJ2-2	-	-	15	CASSEVGTQAGELFF	TGTGCCAGCAGTGAAGTGGGGACTCAGGCCGGGGAGCTGTTTTTT
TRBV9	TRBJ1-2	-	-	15	CASSVAPDSGYGYTF	TGTGCCAGCAGCGTAGCCCCGGACAGTGGCTATGGCTACACCTTC
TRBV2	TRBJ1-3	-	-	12	CASSERENTIYF	TGTGCCAGCAGCGAAAGGGAGAACACCATATATTTT
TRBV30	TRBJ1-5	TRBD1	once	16	CAWSRQGLLRNQPQHF	TGTGCCTGGAGCCGACAGGGCCTCCTTAGGAATCAGCCCCAGCATTTT
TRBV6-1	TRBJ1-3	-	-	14	CASNHKNSGNTIYF	TGTGCCAGCAATCATAAAAACTCTGGAAACACCATATATTTT
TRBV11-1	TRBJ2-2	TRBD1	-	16	CASSVNRGQGPGELFF	TGTGCCAGCAGCGTAAACAGGGGGCAGGGACCCGGGGAGCTGTTTTTT
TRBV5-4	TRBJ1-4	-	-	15	CASSFREGTNEKLFF	TGTGCCAGCAGCTTCAGGGAGGGGACTAATGAAAAACTGTTTTTT
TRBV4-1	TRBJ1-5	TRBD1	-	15	CASSQGQFSNQPQHF	TGCGCCAGCAGCCAGGGACAGTTTAGCAATCAGCCCCAGCATTTT
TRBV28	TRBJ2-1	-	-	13	CASSFQGVHEQFF	TGTGCCAGCAGTTTCCAAGGGGTACATGAGCAGTTCTTC
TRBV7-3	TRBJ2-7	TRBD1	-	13	CASSQGASYEQYF	TGTGCCAGCAGCCAGGGGGCCTCCTACGAGCAGTACTTC
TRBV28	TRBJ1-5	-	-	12	CASSTVPQPQHF	TGTGCCAGCAGTACCGTTCCTCAGCCCCAGCATTTT
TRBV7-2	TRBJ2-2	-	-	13	CASGRGPAGELFF	TGTGCCAGCGGACGGGGGCCGGCCGGGGAGCTGTTTTTT
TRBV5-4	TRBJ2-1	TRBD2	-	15	CASSGGRALGNEQFF	TGTGCCAGCAGCGGCGGGAGGGCCCTCGGCAATGAGCAGTTCTTC
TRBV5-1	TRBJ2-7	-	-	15	CASSLGVGLVDEQYF	TGCGCCAGCAGCTTGGGAGTGGGGCTAGTAGACGAGCAGTACTTC
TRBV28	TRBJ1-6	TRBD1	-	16	CASSLYLTGRNSPLHF	TGTGCCAGCAGTTTATATCTGACAGGGAGAAATTCACCCCTCCACTTT
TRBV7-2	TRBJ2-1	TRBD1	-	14	CASLGGRGNSEQFF	TGTGCCAGCTTGGGCGGCAGGGGGAATAGTGAGCAGTTCTTC
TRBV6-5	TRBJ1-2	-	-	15	CASSPPGGGNYGYTF	TGTGCCAGCAGTCCACCGGGAGGAGGGAACTATGGCTACACCTTC
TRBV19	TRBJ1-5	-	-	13	CASSRDSNQPQHF	TGTGCCAGTAGTCGCGATAGCAATCAGCCCCAGCATTTT
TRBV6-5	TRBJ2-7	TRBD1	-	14	CASSLLIDRGVQYF	TGTGCCAGCAGCTTACTCATCGACAGGGGGGTGCAGTACTTC
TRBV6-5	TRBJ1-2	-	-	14	CASSSRGREYGYTF	TGTGCCAGCAGTTCCAGGGGTCGGGAATATGGCTACACCTTC
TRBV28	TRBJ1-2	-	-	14	CASSPGGKFYGYTF	TGTGCCAGCAGTCCCGGGGGCAAGTTCTATGGCTACACCTTC
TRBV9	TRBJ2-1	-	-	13	CASSGGGARDLFF	TGTGCCAGCAGCGGAGGGGGTGCGCGGGATCTGTTCTTC
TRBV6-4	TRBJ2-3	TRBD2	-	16	CASSDTSGGGTDTQYF	TGTGCCAGCAGTGACACTAGCGGGGGGGGCACAGATACGCAGTATTTT
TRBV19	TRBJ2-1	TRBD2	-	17	CASSIGGGGSSYNEQFF	TGTGCCAGTAGTATAGGAGGAGGCGGGAGCTCCTACAATGAGCAGTTCTTC
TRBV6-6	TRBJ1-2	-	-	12	CASSRKEKGYTF	TGTGCCAGCAGCCGGAAGGAGAAGGGCTACACCTTC
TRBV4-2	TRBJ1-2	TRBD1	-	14	CASSPGTGGYGYTF	TGTGCCAGCAGCCCCGGGACAGGAGGCTATGGCTACACCTTC
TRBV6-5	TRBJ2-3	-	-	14	CASSPLPSTDTQYF	TGTGCCAGCAGTCCACTTCCTAGCACAGATACGCAGTATTTT
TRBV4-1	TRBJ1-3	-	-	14	CASSQQDSGNTIYF	TGCGCCAGCAGCCAGCAGGACTCTGGAAACACCATATATTTT
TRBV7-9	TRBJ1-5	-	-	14	CASSFGAPEQPQHF	TGTGCCAGCAGCTTCGGGGCACCAGAACAGCCCCAGCATTTT
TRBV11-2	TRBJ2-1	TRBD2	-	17	CASSLGTSGTFSIEQFF	TGTGCCAGCAGCTTAGGGACTAGCGGGACTTTTTCGATTGAGCAGTTCTTC
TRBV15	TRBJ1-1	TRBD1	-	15	CATSRMTGPNTEAFF	TGTGCCACCAGCAGAATGACAGGGCCGAACACTGAAGCTTTCTTT
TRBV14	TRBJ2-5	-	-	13	CASSRDLGETQYF	TGTGCCAGCAGCCGGGACCTGGGAGAGACCCAGTACTTC
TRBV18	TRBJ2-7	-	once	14	CASSRGSLSYEQYF	TGTGCCAGCTCAAGGGGCTCCCTCTCCTACGAGCAGTACTTC
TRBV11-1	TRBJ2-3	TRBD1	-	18	CASSLRLPGQGSTDTQYF	TGTGCCAGCAGCTTGAGATTACCGGGACAGGGGAGCACAGATACGCAGTATTTT